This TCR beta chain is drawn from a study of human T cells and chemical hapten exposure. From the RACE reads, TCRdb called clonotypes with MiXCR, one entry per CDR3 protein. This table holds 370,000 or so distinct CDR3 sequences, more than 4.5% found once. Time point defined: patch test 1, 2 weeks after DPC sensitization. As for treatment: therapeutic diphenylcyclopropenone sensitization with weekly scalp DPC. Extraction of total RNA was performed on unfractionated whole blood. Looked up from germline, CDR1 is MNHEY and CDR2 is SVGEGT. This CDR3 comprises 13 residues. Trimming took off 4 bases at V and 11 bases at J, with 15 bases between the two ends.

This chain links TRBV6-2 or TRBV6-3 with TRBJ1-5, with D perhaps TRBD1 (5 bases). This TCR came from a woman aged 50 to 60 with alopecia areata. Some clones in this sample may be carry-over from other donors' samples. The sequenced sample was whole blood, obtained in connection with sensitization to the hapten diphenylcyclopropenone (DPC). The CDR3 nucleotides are TGTGCCAGCAGTTCGACAGTGCGCGGGGCCCAGCATTTT. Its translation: CASSSTVRGAQHF.